This TCR beta chain was sequenced during a study of blood T cell repertoires in COVID-19. Turning to the study itself: Material from acute and convalescent COVID-19 was sourced from the United States, Italy and Spain.

Some clones are missing from TCRdb's copy, which holds only in-frame ones; the method was immunoSEQ multiplex PCR. Among about 86,000 clones listed, under 85% were seen once. The CDR3 has 14 amino acids. The J segment lost 8 bases and the V segment lost 1 base, leaving 3 bases of the junction unmatched. Germline V gives CDR1 SGHDT, CDR2 YYEEEE. This clonotype originated in a man aged 65-85 years with acute or convalescent COVID-19. The chain combines TRBV5-6 with TRBJ1-3; 10 positions match TRBD1. The sample comprised peripheral blood. CDR3 coding DNA: TGTGCCAGCAGCTTGCCCGACAGGGGGCACACCATATATTTT. Protein product: CASSLPDRGHTIYF.